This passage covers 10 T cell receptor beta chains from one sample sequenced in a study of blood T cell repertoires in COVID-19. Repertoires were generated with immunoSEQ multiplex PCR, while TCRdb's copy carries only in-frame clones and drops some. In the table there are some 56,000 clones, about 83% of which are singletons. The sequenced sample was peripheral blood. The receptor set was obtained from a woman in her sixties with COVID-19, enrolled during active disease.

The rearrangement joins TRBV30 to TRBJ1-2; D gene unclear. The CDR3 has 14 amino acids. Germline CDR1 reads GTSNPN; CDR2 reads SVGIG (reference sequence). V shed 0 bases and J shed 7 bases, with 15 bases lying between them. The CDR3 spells CAWSVSSLGSGYTF. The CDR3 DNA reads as TGTGCCTGGAGTGTTTCCTCGCTTGGTAGTGGCTACACCTTC. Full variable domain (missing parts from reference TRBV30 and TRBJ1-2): SQTIHQWPATLVQPVGSPLSLECTVEGTSNPNLYWYRQAAGRGLQLLFYSVGIGQISSEVPQNLSASRPQDRQFILSSKKLLLSDSGFYLCAWSVSSLGSGYTFGSGTRLTVV.

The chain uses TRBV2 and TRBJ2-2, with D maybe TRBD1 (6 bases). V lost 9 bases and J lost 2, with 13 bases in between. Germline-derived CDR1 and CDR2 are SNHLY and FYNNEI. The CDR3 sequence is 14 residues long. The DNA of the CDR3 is TGTGCCAGACAGGACAGACCAAACACCGGGGAGCTGTTTTTT. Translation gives CARQDRPNTGELFF.

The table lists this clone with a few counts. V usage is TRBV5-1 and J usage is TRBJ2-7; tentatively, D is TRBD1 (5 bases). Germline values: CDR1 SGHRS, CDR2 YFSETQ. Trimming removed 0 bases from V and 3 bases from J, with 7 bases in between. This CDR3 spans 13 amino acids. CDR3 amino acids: CASSLVQGYEQYF. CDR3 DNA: TGCGCCAGCAGCTTGGTGCAGGGCTACGAGCAGTACTTC.

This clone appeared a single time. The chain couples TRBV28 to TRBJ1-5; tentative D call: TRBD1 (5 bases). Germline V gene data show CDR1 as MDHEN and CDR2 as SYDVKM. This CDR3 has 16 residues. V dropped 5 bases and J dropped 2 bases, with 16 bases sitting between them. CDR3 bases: TGTGCCAGCAGTCTAGGGACTGGTTTGGGCAATCAGCCCCAGCATTTT. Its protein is CASSLGTGLGNQPQHF.

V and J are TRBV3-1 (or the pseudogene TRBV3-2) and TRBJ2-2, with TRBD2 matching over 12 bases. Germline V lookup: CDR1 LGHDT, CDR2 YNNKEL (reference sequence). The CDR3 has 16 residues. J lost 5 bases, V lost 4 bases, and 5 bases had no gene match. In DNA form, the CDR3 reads TGTGCCAGCAGCCTACTAGCGGGGGGCCGAACCGGGGAGCTGTTTTTT. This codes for CASSLLAGGRTGELFF.

The DNA for the CDR3 is TGTGCCAGCAGCTTAGGACAGGGGGCGGTTGGCTACACCTTC. Translated: CASSLGQGAVGYTF. The V call is TRBV11-2, the J call TRBJ1-2, with TRBD1 identical over 10 bases. The V gene's germline CDR1 is SGHAT and CDR2 FQNNGV. The CDR3 contains 14 residues. V was clipped by 1 base and J by 7 bases; unmatched bases: 3.

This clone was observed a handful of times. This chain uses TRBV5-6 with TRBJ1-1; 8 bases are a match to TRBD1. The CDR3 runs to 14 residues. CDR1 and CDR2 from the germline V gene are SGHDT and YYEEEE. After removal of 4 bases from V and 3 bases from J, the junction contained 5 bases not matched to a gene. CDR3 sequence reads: CASSHGTGYTEAFF. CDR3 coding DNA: TGTGCCAGCAGCCATGGGACAGGCTACACTGAAGCTTTCTTT. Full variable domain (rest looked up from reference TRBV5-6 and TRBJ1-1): DAGVTQSPTHLIKTRGQQVTLRCSPKSGHDTVSWYQQALGQGPQFIFQYYEEEERQRGNFPDRFSGHQFPNYSSELNVNALLLGDSALYLCASSHGTGYTEAFFGQGTRLTVV.

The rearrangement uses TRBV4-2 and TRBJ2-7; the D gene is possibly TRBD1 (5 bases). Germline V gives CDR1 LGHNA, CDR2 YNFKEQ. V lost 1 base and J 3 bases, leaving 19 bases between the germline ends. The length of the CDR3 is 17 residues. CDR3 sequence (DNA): TGTGCCAGCAGCCAAGCATTGGCAAGCAGGGAACTCTACGAGCAGTACTTC. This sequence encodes CASSQALASRELYEQYF.

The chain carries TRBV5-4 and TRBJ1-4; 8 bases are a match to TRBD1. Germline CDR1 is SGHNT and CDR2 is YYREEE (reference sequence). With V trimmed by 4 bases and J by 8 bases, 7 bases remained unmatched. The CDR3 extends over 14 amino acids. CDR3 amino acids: CASSKDRGGEKLFF. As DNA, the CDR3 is TGTGCCAGCAGCAAAGACAGGGGAGGAGAAAAACTGTTTTTT.

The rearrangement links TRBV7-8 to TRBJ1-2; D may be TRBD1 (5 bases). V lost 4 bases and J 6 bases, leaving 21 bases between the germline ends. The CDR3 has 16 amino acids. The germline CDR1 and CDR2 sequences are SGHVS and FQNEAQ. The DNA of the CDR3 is TGTGCCAGCAGCTCATTAAGCGGGACCGCAAACAATGGCTACACCTTC. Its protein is CASSSLSGTANNGYTF.